The entry below gives a single T cell receptor (beta chain) sequence along with its context. Antigen specificity is unknown. In every patient, relapse followed autologous stem cell transplantation, while exposure to brentuximab vedotin differed. TCRdb keeps only in-frame clones here, not all; method: immunoSEQ multiplex PCR. This sample has just over 50,000 clones, with 73% found just once. The CDR3 is 12 amino acids. Germline CDR1 MGHDK, CDR2 SYGVNS. Trimming took 1 base from V and 11 from J, leaving 9 bases between them. The data derive from a study of PD-1 blockade in classical Hodgkin lymphoma. Points from the study as a whole: Prior to therapy, complete responders displayed diversity much like that of newly diagnosed patients. Compared with baseline, CD4+ but not CD8+ TCR diversity had risen significantly by C4D1. Exclusion applied to patients who initiated nivolumab less than 1 year following ASCT. Newly diagnosed patients reportedly had lower baseline TCR diversity than healthy donors.

Sequenced material: peripheral blood mononuclear cells (PBMCs), taken before the second cycle of nivolumab. The sequence derives from a human donor with classical Hodgkin lymphoma. The rearrangement links TRBV25-1 to TRBJ2-1, with D unclear. The CDR3 DNA is TGTGCCAGCAGTGAATGGGTGGCAAAGCAGTTCTTC. It codes for CASSEWVAKQFF.